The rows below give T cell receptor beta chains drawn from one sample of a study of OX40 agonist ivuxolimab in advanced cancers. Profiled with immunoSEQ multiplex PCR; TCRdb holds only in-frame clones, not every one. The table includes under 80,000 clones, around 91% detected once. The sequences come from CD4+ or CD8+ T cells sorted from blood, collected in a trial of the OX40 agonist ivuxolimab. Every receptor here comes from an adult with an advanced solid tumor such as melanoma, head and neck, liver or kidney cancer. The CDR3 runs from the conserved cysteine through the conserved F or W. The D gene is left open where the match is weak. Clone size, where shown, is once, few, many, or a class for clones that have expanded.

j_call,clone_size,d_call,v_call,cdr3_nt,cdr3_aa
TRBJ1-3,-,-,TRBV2,TGTGCCAGGACAGAGACCTCTGGAAACACCATATATTTT,CARTETSGNTIYF
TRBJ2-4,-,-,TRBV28,TGTGCCAGCAGTCCGCCAATACTAGCCAAAAACATTCAGTACTTC,CASSPPILAKNIQYF
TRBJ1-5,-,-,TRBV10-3,TGTGCCATCAGTGAGTCCGTCGATCAGCCCCAGCATTTT,CAISESVDQPQHF
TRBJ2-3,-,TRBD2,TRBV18,TGTGCCAGCTCACGATTAGCGGGGAGGGATACGCAGTATTTT,CASSRLAGRDTQYF
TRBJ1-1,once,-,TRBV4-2,TGTGCCAGCAGCCAAGAATTAATGGGCACCTACACTGAAGCTTTCTTT,CASSQELMGTYTEAFF
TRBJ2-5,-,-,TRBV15,TGTGCCACCAGCAGAGATCGGAGGTACCAAGAGACCCAGTACTTC,CATSRDRRYQETQYF
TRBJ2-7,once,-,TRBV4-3,TGCGCCAGCAGCCGGACTTGGGTCTCCTACGAGCAGTACTTC,CASSRTWVSYEQYF
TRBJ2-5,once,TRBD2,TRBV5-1,TGCGCCAGCAGTAGAACTAGCGCCCTGGGAGAGACCCAGTACTTC,CASSRTSALGETQYF
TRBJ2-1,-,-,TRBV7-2,TGTGCCAGCAGCTTAGTCCTAGCCTCCAATGAGCAGTTCTTC,CASSLVLASNEQFF
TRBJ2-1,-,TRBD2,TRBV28,TGTGCCAGCAGTTTGGGACTAGCGACCTACAATGAGCAGTTCTTC,CASSLGLATYNEQFF
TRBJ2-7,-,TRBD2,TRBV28,TGTGCCAGCAGTTTATGGACTAGCGGAGACTACGAGCAGTACTTC,CASSLWTSGDYEQYF
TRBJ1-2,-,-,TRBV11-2,TGTGCCACGTGGGGTAGGAATGGCTACACCTTC,CATWGRNGYTF
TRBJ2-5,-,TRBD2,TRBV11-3,TGTGCCAGCACCGATCCCCTCGGCGGGGGGGCGGAGACCCAGTACTTC,CASTDPLGGGAETQYF
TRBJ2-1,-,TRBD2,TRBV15,TGTGCCACCAGCAGACCTACCGATCCCGGGACTAGCATCGATGAGCAGTTCTTC,CATSRPTDPGTSIDEQFF
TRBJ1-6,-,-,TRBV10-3,TGTGCCATCAGTGGGTCCGTCAATTCACCCCTCCACTTT,CAISGSVNSPLHF
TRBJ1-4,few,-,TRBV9,TGTGCCAGCAGCGCCGGGCCGGGGGGGACTGCAGGTGAAAAACTGTTTTTT,CASSAGPGGTAGEKLFF
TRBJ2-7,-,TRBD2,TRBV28,TGTGCCAGCAGTTTACCGGGGGGACCAGACTACGAGCAGTACTTC,CASSLPGGPDYEQYF
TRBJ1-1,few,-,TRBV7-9,TGTGCCAGCAGTCTCCGACAGGACGGCACTGAAGCTTTCTTT,CASSLRQDGTEAFF
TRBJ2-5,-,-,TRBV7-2,TGTGCCAGCAGCTTAAATTCTCGTGAGACCCAGTACTTC,CASSLNSRETQYF
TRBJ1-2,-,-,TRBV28,TGTGCCAGCAGCTGGACCTCATCTGGCTACACCTTC,CASSWTSSGYTF
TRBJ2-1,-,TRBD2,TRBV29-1,TGCAGCGGGGGACTAGCGCTACGCGAGCAGTTCTTC,CSGGLALREQFF
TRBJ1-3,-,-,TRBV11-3,TGTGCCAGCAGCAAAACGTTGGGACCTGGAAACACCATATATTTT,CASSKTLGPGNTIYF
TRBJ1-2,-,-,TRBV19,TGTGCCAGTAGTACCGCGGTGGGGCGGCCCAACTATGGCTACACCTTC,CASSTAVGRPNYGYTF
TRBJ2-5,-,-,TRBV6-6,TGTGCCAGCAGTTCGACAGGGACCCAGTACTTC,CASSSTGTQYF
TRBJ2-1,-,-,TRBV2,TGTGCCAGCAGTAGTTGGAATGAGCAGTTCTTC,CASSSWNEQFF
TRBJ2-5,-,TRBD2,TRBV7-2,TGTGCCAGCAGCCTTCCTAGCGGGGGAGGCGAGACCCAGTACTTC,CASSLPSGGGETQYF
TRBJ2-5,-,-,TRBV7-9,TGTGCCAGCAGCTTAGACGGACAGCAACAAGAGACCCAGTACTTC,CASSLDGQQQETQYF
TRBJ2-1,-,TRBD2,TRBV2,TGTGCCACCTTAGCGGGGGGCTCCTACAATGAGCAGTTCTTC,CATLAGGSYNEQFF
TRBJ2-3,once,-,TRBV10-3,TGTGCCATCTCCCCGGGAACAGATACGCAGTATTTT,CAISPGTDTQYF
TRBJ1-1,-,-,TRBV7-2,TGTGCCAGCAGCTTAGTCAGGGACGGAGCTTTCTTT,CASSLVRDGAFF
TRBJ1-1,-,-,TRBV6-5,TGTGCCAGCGGGGTACGGGGCAAGAGCTTT,CASGVRGKSF
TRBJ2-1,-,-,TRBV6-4,TGTGCCAGCAGTGACTCCGGGACTGCCAATAATGAGCAGTTCTTC,CASSDSGTANNEQFF
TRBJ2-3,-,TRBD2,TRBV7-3,TGTGCCAGCAGCTTAAACTCCGGACTAGCGGCCGCAGATACGCAGTATTTT,CASSLNSGLAAADTQYF
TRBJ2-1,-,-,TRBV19,TGTGCCAGTAGTTTTCGACACCTGACTGGGGGCAATGAGCAGTTCTTC,CASSFRHLTGGNEQFF
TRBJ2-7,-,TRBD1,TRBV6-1,TGTGCCAGCAGAAGGACAGGGGTCCACGAGCAGTACTTC,CASRRTGVHEQYF
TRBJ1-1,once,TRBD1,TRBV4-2,TGTGCCAGCAGCCAAAGTTCGGGACAGGGTATAGGGAACACTGAAGCTTTCTTT,CASSQSSGQGIGNTEAFF
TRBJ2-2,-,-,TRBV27,TGTGCCAGCAGTTTAGGGGGACGGCCACCGAACACCGGGGAGCTGTTTTTT,CASSLGGRPPNTGELFF
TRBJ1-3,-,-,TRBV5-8,TGTGCCAGCAGCTTGATCGCAGGGGTCGGAAACACCATATATTTT,CASSLIAGVGNTIYF
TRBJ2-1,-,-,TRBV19,TGTGCCAGTAGTATTCAGAGCTCCTACAATGAGCAGTTCTTC,CASSIQSSYNEQFF
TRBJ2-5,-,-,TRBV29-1,TGCAGCGGCGCCCCCGGGGGCGGAGAGACCCAGTACTTC,CSGAPGGGETQYF
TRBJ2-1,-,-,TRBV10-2,TGCGCCAGCAGTGAGTTAAATGAGCAGTTCTTC,CASSELNEQFF
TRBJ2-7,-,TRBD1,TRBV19,TGTGCCAGTAGTATCCAAGCAGGGGGCTACGAGCAGTACTTC,CASSIQAGGYEQYF
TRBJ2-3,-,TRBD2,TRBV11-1,TGTGCCAGCAGTTCTACCCGAGCGACTAGCGGGAGAGGGGATACGCAGTATTTT,CASSSTRATSGRGDTQYF
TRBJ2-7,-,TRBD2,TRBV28,TGTGCCAGCAGTACCCATACTAGCGGGAGTCCCCACGAGCAGTACTTC,CASSTHTSGSPHEQYF
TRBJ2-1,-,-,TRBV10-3,TGTGCCATCAGTTCCGCCGTAGCGGCATCTGACAATGAGCAGTTCTTC,CAISSAVAASDNEQFF
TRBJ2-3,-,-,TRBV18,TGTGCCAGCTCCCTCCTGACACCCACAGATACGCAGTATTTT,CASSLLTPTDTQYF
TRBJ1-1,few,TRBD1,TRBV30,TGTGCCTGGAGTGGGGACAGGAAGAACACTGAAGCTTTCTTT,CAWSGDRKNTEAFF
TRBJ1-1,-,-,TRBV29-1,TGCAGCGTTGAGGTCCTGAACACTGAAGCTTTCTTT,CSVEVLNTEAFF
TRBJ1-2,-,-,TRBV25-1,TGTGCCAGCAGTGAACCGGGCCACAACTATGGCTACACCTTC,CASSEPGHNYGYTF
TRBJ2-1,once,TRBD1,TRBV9,TGTGCCAGCAGCGTAGGACAGGGGGGGTACAATGAGCAGTTCTTC,CASSVGQGGYNEQFF
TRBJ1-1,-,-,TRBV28,TGTGCCAGCAGTCTTCAGGGGGAAGCTTTCTTT,CASSLQGEAFF
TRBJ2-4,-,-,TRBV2,TGTGCCAGCAGTGTAGGGGTCCACATTCAGTACTTC,CASSVGVHIQYF
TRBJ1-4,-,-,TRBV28,TGTGCCAGCAGTTCCGGACAGATCAGTGAAAAACTGTTTTTT,CASSSGQISEKLFF
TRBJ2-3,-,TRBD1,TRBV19,TGTGCCAGTAGTACTTGGGGCAGGGGGCTTACAGATACGCAGTATTTT,CASSTWGRGLTDTQYF